Listed below are T cell receptor beta chains from one sample, sequenced in a study of vaccination and CD4 T cells after COVID-19. Their recognized antigens are unknown. One entry per CDR3 protein results from TCRdb running MiXCR on the PCR reads. The sample includes around 10,000 distinct CDR3 sequences, more than 55% seen only once; the top ten take around a third. Specimen: CD4+ T cells from blood, cultured in vitro. Every receptor here comes from a human donor who had recovered from COVID-19. Each CDR3 is given with its conserved first and last residue. The D gene is left open where the match is weak. Rows give clone size only sometimes, using once, few, many, or a class for an expanded clone.

v_call	d_call	clone_size	j_call	cdr3_nt	cdr3_aa
TRBV10-3	TRBD2	NA	TRBJ2-1	TGTGCCATCAGTGGACCGGACTGGGGGGGTGAGCAGTTCTTC	CAISGPDWGGEQFF
TRBV20-1	NA	few	TRBJ1-5	TGCAGTGCTAAGGGCGAATGGAATCAGCCCCAGCATTTT	CSAKGEWNQPQHF
TRBV6-1	NA	NA	TRBJ1-2	TGTGCCAGCAGCCTCCCCGGGGATGGCTACACCTTC	CASSLPGDGYTF
TRBV21-1	NA	NA	TRBJ2-7	TGTGCCAGCCTCGGAGGGGACTACGAGCAGTACTTC	CASLGGDYEQYF
TRBV20-1	TRBD2	NA	TRBJ2-3	TGCAGTGCTCCGGGACTAGCGGCTACAGATACGCAGTATTTT	CSAPGLAATDTQYF
TRBV12-3/TRBV12-4	TRBD1	few	TRBJ1-5	TGTGCCAGCAGTGGGACAGGGCAGCAGCCCCAGCATTTT	CASSGTGQQPQHF
TRBV11-3	NA	NA	TRBJ1-1	TGTGCCAGCAGCCCTGGGCGGTCTTCCCCTGGCACTGAAGCTTTCTTT	CASSPGRSSPGTEAFF
TRBV6-1	NA	few	TRBJ1-1	TGTGCCAGCAGCAACAGGGAAGGCAACACTGAAGCTTTCTTT	CASSNREGNTEAFF
TRBV21-1	NA	NA	TRBJ1-1	TGTGCCAGTCTGGGGGCGGACACTGAAGCTTTCTTT	CASLGADTEAFF
TRBV20-1	TRBD1	NA	TRBJ2-5	TGCAGTGCCATTCACGGGACAGCGCGCGAGACCCAGTACTTC	CSAIHGTARETQYF
TRBV5-4	NA	once	TRBJ1-6	TGTGCCAGCAGCATGGGGGCTTACAATAATTCACCCCTCCACTTT	CASSMGAYNNSPLHF
TRBV28	NA	NA	TRBJ1-5	TGTGCCAGCCGAACTCAGGACAGAGGCAATCAGCCCCAGCATTTT	CASRTQDRGNQPQHF
TRBV19	TRBD2	few	TRBJ2-2	TGTGCCAGTATACTAGCGGGGGTCCCCGGGGAGCTGTTTTTT	CASILAGVPGELFF
TRBV7-7	TRBD1	NA	TRBJ1-1	TGTGCTAGCAGCCGGGACAGCAACACTGAAGCTTTCTTT	CASSRDSNTEAFF
TRBV24-1	NA	few	TRBJ2-3	TGTGCCACCAGTGAGGGTGGGGGCAGCTTCACAGATACGCAGTATTTT	CATSEGGGSFTDTQYF
TRBV5-5	NA	NA	TRBJ2-2	TGTGCCAGCAGTTCCTCCAGGCAGGACACCGGGGAGCTGTTTTTT	CASSSSRQDTGELFF
TRBV2	TRBD2	NA	TRBJ2-3	TGTGCCAGAACTAGCGGGGGACCAAGCACAGATACGCAGTATTTT	CARTSGGPSTDTQYF
TRBV20-1	NA	NA	TRBJ2-5	TGCAGTGCTAGAGCAGGAACGGCGACCCAGTACTTC	CSARAGTATQYF
TRBV15	TRBD2	NA	TRBJ2-2	TGTGCCACCAGCAGAGATGGACTAGCGGGAGCGTTCAACACCGGGGAGCTGCTTTTT	CATSRDGLAGAFNTGELLF
TRBV12-3/TRBV12-4	TRBD1	large	TRBJ1-1	TGTGCCAGCAGACCCCCGGGACAGGGGGTAGCTTTCTTT	CASRPPGQGVAFF
TRBV10-1	NA	NA	TRBJ2-7	TGCGCCAGCAGTGAGTCTACGACAGCGAGCTCCTACGAGCAGTACTTC	CASSESTTASSYEQYF
TRBV6-1	TRBD1	NA	TRBJ1-1	TGTGCCAGCAGTGACGGACAGGGTTGGAACACTGAAGCTTTCTTT	CASSDGQGWNTEAFF
TRBV20-1	NA	NA	TRBJ1-4	TGCAGTGCCACCACAGGGAAGGCTGAAAAACTGTTTTTT	CSATTGKAEKLFF
TRBV12-3/TRBV12-4	NA	NA	TRBJ1-3	TGTGCCAGCAGCCGACTTGGAAACACCATATATTTT	CASSRLGNTIYF
TRBV10-3	NA	few	TRBJ1-6	TGTGCCATCAGGGAAGTCGCCGAGGGGAATTCACCCCTCCACTTT	CAIREVAEGNSPLHF
TRBV20-1	TRBD1	NA	TRBJ1-2	TGCAGTGCTAGAGATCGGACAGGGGGTCCCTATGGCTACACCTTC	CSARDRTGGPYGYTF
TRBV11-3	NA	NA	TRBJ2-1	TGTGCCAGCAGCCCTTCTATACAGGTAGATGAGCAGTTCTTC	CASSPSIQVDEQFF
TRBV7-9	NA	NA	TRBJ2-1	TGTGCCAGCACAGAGGCTAGTGGTTCCTACAATGAGCAGTTCTTC	CASTEASGSYNEQFF
TRBV7-9	NA	few	TRBJ1-2	TGTGCCAGCAGCTTAGTGGCTGGGCCCGGCTACACCTTC	CASSLVAGPGYTF
TRBV20-1	NA	NA	TRBJ1-1	TGCAGTGCTAGGCCTCCAGGGATTACTAACACTGAAGCTTTCTTT	CSARPPGITNTEAFF
TRBV20-1	TRBD2	few	TRBJ2-5	TGCAGTGCTAGATATCAAGTCGTCCGAGCGGGGGGGTTGGAGACCCAGTACTTC	CSARYQVVRAGGLETQYF
TRBV7-6	NA	once	TRBJ2-3	TGTGCCAGCAGCTTAATGGCAGGCACAGATACGCAGTATTTT	CASSLMAGTDTQYF
TRBV5-8	NA	NA	TRBJ1-1	TGTGCCAGCAGCCTGGGGTTGGGGGACCTAGACACTGAAGCTTTCTTT	CASSLGLGDLDTEAFF
TRBV15	NA	few	TRBJ2-2	TGTGCCACCAGCAGAGTACGGGAGAGGAATATGAACACCGGGGAGCTGTTTTTT	CATSRVRERNMNTGELFF
TRBV6-2/TRBV6-3	NA	few	TRBJ1-1	TGTGCCAGCAGTCGTCTGCGGGGGACTGAAGCTTTCTTT	CASSRLRGTEAFF
TRBV20-1	NA	once	TRBJ2-3	TGCAGTGCTAGATGGCCCCTTGGCGATACGCAGTATTTT	CSARWPLGDTQYF
TRBV6-1	NA	NA	TRBJ1-6	TGTGCCAGCAGGACTCGACCTGAGGATTCACCCCTCCACTTT	CASRTRPEDSPLHF